This TCR beta chain was identified in a study of OX40 agonist ivuxolimab in advanced cancers. This CDR3 comprises 15 residues. CDR1 and CDR2 from the germline V gene are SGHRS and YFSETQ. V lost 2 bases, J lost 2 bases, and 14 bases lay in between. The protocol was immunoSEQ multiplex PCR, while the TCRdb copy is restricted to in-frame clones and leaves out a portion. This repertoire shows 55,000 to 80,000 clones, 80% to 90% found once; its top ten account for about 12%. This receptor was identified in an adult with an advanced solid tumor such as melanoma, head and neck, liver or kidney cancer. This specimen consisted of CD4+ or CD8+ T cells sorted from blood, obtained in a trial of the OX40 agonist ivuxolimab. This chain uses TRBV5-1 with TRBJ2-7; D unclear. CDR3 amino acids: CASSFYQDATYEQYF. For the CDR3, the DNA is TGCGCCAGCAGCTTTTATCAGGATGCCACCTACGAGCAGTACTTC.